This T cell receptor beta chain is from a study of T cell repertoires in cytomegalovirus infection. Notes on the study in general: It was HLA-C-restricted CMV-specific TCR beta clonotypes that dominated the response ex vivo. Cumulative frequency of public TCR beta families picked out carriers of CMV plus the relevant HLA.

Each CDR3 protein is one row after TCRdb ran MiXCR on the reads. This table has under 150,000 distinct CDR3 sequences, roughly 8.2% appearing once. The CDR3 consists of 12 residues. The ends were cut back, 3 bases at V and 1 base at J, with 4 bases in the middle. Germline CDR1 is SEHNR and CDR2 is FQNEAQ (reference sequence). This clonotype was counted at least ten times. Its specificity is not known. The chain couples TRBV7-9 to TRBJ2-7; D is uncertain. The sequenced material came from PBMCs. The origin of this receptor is a human donor in good health (CMV status not recorded). Some clones in this sample may be carry-over from other donors' samples. CDR3 protein: CASSFGSYEQYF. As DNA, the CDR3 is TGTGCCAGCAGCTTCGGGTCCTACGAGCAGTACTTC.